This T cell receptor (beta chain) was sequenced for a study of a mutant IDH1 vaccine in newly diagnosed glioma. Study at large: Patients in the study were vaccinated eight times, receiving shots in weeks 1, 3, 5, 7, 11, 15, 19 and 23. Treated patients had a mean age of 40.4 years and a roughly 62% male, roughly 40% female split. Patients began vaccination 4-6 weeks after radiotherapy alone, or with temozolomide cycles. Overall study results and limits: It was about 95% of patients that developed vaccine-induced immune responses.

This CDR3 region has 14 residues. Germline lookup yields CDR1 SGHNT and CDR2 YYREEE (reference sequence). Trimming pared 0 bases from V and 1 base from J, leaving 7 bases between. Time point defined: week 5, during vaccination. It was 300 ug of mutant IDH1 20-mer peptide that made up each vaccine dose, given with topical imiquimod. With respect to this clone: Its antigen is unidentified.

The table came from immunoSEQ multiplex PCR; TCRdb's copy has only in-frame clones and leaves some out. The sample carries around 56,000 clones, approximately 79% recorded once. The chain combines TRBV5-4 with TRBJ1-2, with TRBD1 as a possible D gene (5 bases). This specimen consisted of PBMCs, obtained from a glioma patient whose treatment included an IDH1 peptide vaccine. The sequence was collected from a woman younger than 35 with glioma. Some clones in this sample may be carry-over from other donors' samples. The CDR3 protein is CASSLDGGNYGYTF. In nucleotides, the CDR3 is TGTGCCAGCAGCTTGGATGGGGGTAACTATGGCTACACCTTC.